This T cell receptor (beta chain) was profiled in a study of cytomegalovirus exposure and HLA in healthy donors. This clone was detected only once. PCR involved 60 Vbeta and 13 Jbeta primers. The data were produced by immunoSEQ multiplex PCR, yet TCRdb's version contains in-frame clones alone and is incomplete. The sample records 150,000 to 200,000 clones, approximately 73% being singletons. Unrecorded immune exposures were likely, despite nominal health at sampling. J lost 2 bases, V lost 4 bases, and 1 base had no gene match. Germline CDR1 is PRHDT and CDR2 is FYEKMQ (reference sequence). CDR3 length: 14 amino acids.

The sequence was obtained from a man in his forties or fifties in good health and CMV-seronegative. The sample was PBMCs. The chain links TRBV13 to TRBJ2-7; TRBD2 matches at 11 bases. CDR3 loop: CASSYSGGAYEQYF. The CDR3 DNA sequence: TGTGCCAGCAGCTATAGCGGGGGGGCCTACGAGCAGTACTTC. The full variable domain, in which reference TRBV13 and TRBJ2-7 provide the parts outside the CDR3, is AAGVIQSPRHLIKEKRETATLKCYPIPRHDTVYWYQQGPGQDPQFLISFYEKMQSDKGSIPDRFSAQQFSDYHSELNMSSLELGDSALYFCASSYSGGAYEQYFGPGTRLTVT.